Described below is a single T cell receptor beta chain sequence and its context. The sample originates from a study of blood T cell repertoires in COVID-19. Overall study: T cells, B-cell-depleted T cells, or PBMCs supplied cDNA or gDNA.

The CDR3 consists of 13 residues. The V and J ends lost 0 bases and 4 bases respectively, with 4 bases between them. Followed longitudinally, the Seattle patients had been enrolled during active infection. In the authors' methods: Nucleated cell counts were estimated from reference gene primer amplification. Generated by immunoSEQ multiplex PCR, the TCRdb table keeps only in-frame clones and is missing some. The V and J calls and clone size were taken over from that table, and D and trimming were inferred from the DNA. The sample shows fewer than 600,000 clones, about 91% of them seen only once. The genes are TRBV12-3 or TRBV12-4 and TRBJ1-5; D gene ambiguous. The TCR sequence derives from a young man with COVID-19, enrolled during active disease. Input material: peripheral blood. As DNA, the CDR3 is TGTGCCAGCAGTTTAGCCGGGAATCAGCCCCAGCATTTT. Translated, it gives CASSLAGNQPQHF.